The 13 T cell receptor beta chains reported below all come from one sample, sequenced in a study of CD8+ T cells in alopecia areata. Extracted RNA was reverse transcribed into cDNA, the sequencing template. Using immunoSEQ multiplex PCR, the repertoire was profiled, and TCRdb retains in-frame clones only, with some absent. This sample has 65,000 to 95,000 clones; just over 50% occur once, and the top ten carry roughly 5.6%. Sequencing was done on a sample of NKG2D-high CD8+ T cells sorted from blood. These receptors originate from a human donor with alopecia areata.

The V and J genes are TRBV4-3 and TRBJ2-7; 7 nucleotides agree with TRBD1. The CDR3 is 16 residues long. V dropped 2 bases and J dropped 2; count of bases not matched to a gene: 9. Per germline, CDR1 LGHNA and CDR2 YSLEER. CDR3 sequence reads: CASSQNKGTAPYEQYF. In DNA form, the CDR3 reads TGCGCCAGCAGCCAAAATAAAGGGACAGCTCCCTACGAGCAGTACTTC.

The chain joins TRBV7-6 to TRBJ1-6, with 9 bases fitting TRBD1. The V gene's germline CDR1 is SGHVS and CDR2 FNYEAQ. The CDR3 extends over 14 amino acids. J lost 9 bases, V lost 5 bases, and 5 bases had no gene match. CDR3 in amino acids: CASSPGQGGSPLHF. The DNA of the CDR3 is TGTGCCAGCAGCCCGGGACAGGGCGGTTCACCCCTCCACTTT.

The gene calls are TRBV29-1 and TRBJ2-7; tentative D call: TRBD1 (5 bases). The V gene lost 6 bases and the J gene lost 3 bases, with 15 bases spanning the gap. CDR3 length: 13 amino acids. CDR1 and CDR2 from the germline V gene are SQVTM and ANQGSEA. The DNA for the CDR3 is TGCAGCGTCCTAGAAGTAGGACACTACGAGCAGTACTTC. Protein product: CSVLEVGHYEQYF.

The chain combines TRBV5-4 with TRBJ1-4; perhaps TRBD1 as D (5 bases). Trimming took off 4 bases at V and 8 bases at J, with 15 bases between the two ends. The CDR3 covers 14 residues. The germline V gene encodes CDR1 SGHNT and CDR2 YYREEE (reference sequence). The CDR3 DNA reads TGTGCCAGCAGCCCGGGGACCGAAGGAGAAAAACTGTTTTTT. It codes for CASSPGTEGEKLFF.

The chain recombines TRBV2 with TRBJ2-7; weak D call: TRBD2 (7 bases). The V end lost 1 base, the J end lost 2 bases, and 12 bases lay between the germline ends. The CDR3 has 15 amino acids. Germline CDR1 and CDR2: SNHLY and FYNNEI. The CDR3 DNA reads as TGTGCCAGCAGTGAAGGCGGGGGCAGGACCTACGAGCAGTACTTC. This encodes CASSEGGGRTYEQYF.

DNA of the CDR3: TGTGCCAGCAACGAAGGGACACCCCCCTTGGAGCAGTACTTC. Its protein product is CASNEGTPPLEQYF. The chain has TRBV28 and TRBJ2-7, with D possibly being TRBD1 (6 bases). The CDR3 contains 14 residues. Trimming shortened V by 7 bases and J by 7 bases, and 20 bases separated the two germline ends. CDR1 and CDR2 from the germline V gene are MDHEN and SYDVKM.

This clone was observed a few times. J is TRBJ1-2 and V is TRBV27; 7 bases line up with TRBD1. The CDR3 totals 13 residues. The germline CDR1 and CDR2 sequences are MNHEY and SMNVEV (reference sequence). Trimming removed 10 bases from V and 7 bases from J; junction bases left unmatched: 12. CDR3: CATSRQGVRGYTF. The CDR3 DNA sequence: TGTGCCACCTCCCGACAGGGCGTCCGTGGCTACACCTTC.

The chain recombines TRBV12-5 with TRBJ2-1, with 9 bases fitting TRBD2. This CDR3 is built from 16 residues. After removal of 0 bases from V and 10 bases from J, the junction contained 10 bases not matched to a gene. Germline CDR1 is LGHNT and CDR2 is FRNRAP. CDR3 in amino acids: CASGLVNLVAGAEQFF. The CDR3 DNA reads TGTGCTAGTGGTTTGGTAAACTTGGTAGCGGGGGCCGAGCAGTTCTTC.

This clone was recorded a few times. V and J are TRBV28 and TRBJ2-3; D call uncertain. With 7 bases removed from V and 6 bases from J, the gap between germline ends came to 11 bases. The CDR3 length is 12 residues. CDR1 is MDHEN, CDR2 SYDVKM, per germline. The CDR3 here is CASNRAPDTQYF. The CDR3 DNA follows: TGTGCCAGCAATAGAGCTCCTGATACGCAGTATTTT.

The J gene is TRBJ2-1, the V gene TRBV6-1; D possibly corresponds to TRBD2 (5 bases). The V end lost 6 bases, the J end lost 0 bases, and 9 bases lay between the germline ends. Germline CDR1 and CDR2: MNHNS and SASEGT. The CDR3 totals 14 residues. CDR3 coding DNA: TGTGCCAGCAGAAGAGGGATCTCCTACAATGAGCAGTTCTTC. It yields the protein CASRRGISYNEQFF.

This clone was counted between two and nine times. The chain carries TRBV28 and TRBJ2-5, with 7 nucleotides matching TRBD1. J lost 2 bases, V lost 7 bases, and 10 bases had no gene match. CDR1 is MDHEN, CDR2 SYDVKM, per germline. This CDR3 has 15 amino acids. CDR3 protein: CASTPLGQEQETQYF. The CDR3 DNA follows: TGTGCCAGCACCCCCTTAGGACAGGAACAAGAGACCCAGTACTTC.

The chain has TRBV27 and TRBJ2-6; D may be TRBD2 (5 bases). The CDR3 has 18 residues. CDR1 is MNHEY and CDR2 is SMNVEV in the germline V gene (reference sequence). Trimming stripped 7 bases from V and 3 bases from J, with 22 bases between. CDR3: CASTSGERAPVGANVLTF. The CDR3 bases are TGTGCCAGCACATCCGGCGAGAGGGCCCCAGTTGGGGCCAACGTCCTGACTTTC.

The V call is TRBV6-5, the J call TRBJ2-5; D could derive from TRBD1 or TRBD2 (5 bases each). The CDR3 is 15 residues long. Germline V lookup: CDR1 MNHEY, CDR2 SVGAGI. Trimming took off 1 base at V and 5 bases at J, with 14 bases between the two ends. The CDR3 nucleotides read TGTGCCAGCAGTTACTTTCCGGGTGGGGGTGAGACCCAGTACTTC. Translated: CASSYFPGGGETQYF.